This T cell receptor (beta chain) derives from a study of CD8+ T cells in alopecia areata. Overall study: Those treated were given oral tofacitinib at 5 to 10 mg twice daily. The study's findings and limits: TCR sharing across patients was less clear than in mice, possibly HLA-related. For lesional scalp, especially alopecia totalis/universalis, clonality was higher than in normal scalp.

In the case of this clone: Antigen specificity is unknown. Additional DNA sequences in this sample encode the identical CDR3.

Extracted RNA was reverse transcribed into cDNA, the sequencing template. Profiling relied on immunoSEQ multiplex PCR, and the TCRdb table lists in-frame clones only, not all of them. This sample has more than 100,000 clones, with 86% found just once. Treatment indicated: oral pan-JAK inhibitor, 5-10 mg twice daily. Both peripheral blood and punch biopsies of lesional scalp skin were obtained from patients who had alopecia areata. V lost 0 bases and J 2 bases, leaving 5 bases between the germline ends. CDR1 is SGHDT and CDR2 is YYEEEE in the germline V gene. The CDR3 length is 13 residues. The clonotype was recovered from a human donor with alopecia areata. Specimen: CD8+ T cells sorted from blood, collected at approximately week 34, from a patient treated with tofacitinib. The rearrangement uses TRBV5-6 and TRBJ1-1; D not resolved. This CDR3 reads CASSLAGNTEAFF. The CDR3 DNA reads TGTGCCAGCAGCTTGGCGGGAAACACTGAAGCTTTCTTT.